This entry lists 24 T cell receptor beta chains sequenced from one sample in a study of T cell changes during pregnancy in multiple sclerosis. The method was immunoSEQ multiplex PCR; TCRdb's version includes in-frame clones alone and lacks a portion of them. The profile shows about 70,000 clones, 90% to 95% of them singletons. The sample in question was peripheral blood, obtained in the third trimester of pregnancy. These receptor sequences come from a female donor with multiple sclerosis, enrolled in a pregnancy study.

The chain joins TRBV6-5 to TRBJ1-1, with a tentative D call TRBD1 (5 bases). This CDR3 is 15 amino acids long. The V gene lost 7 bases and the J gene lost 7 bases, with 22 bases spanning the gap. Germline CDR1 is MNHEY and CDR2 is SVGAGI. The CDR3 reads CASKPPFGRALEAFF. The CDR3 nucleotides are TGTGCCAGCAAACCCCCCTTCGGCAGGGCCCTTGAAGCTTTCTTT.

This sequence joins TRBV11-1 and TRBJ2-7; the match to TRBD1 covers 8 bases. CDR1 SGHAT and CDR2 FQDESV come from the germline V gene (reference sequence). The CDR3 has 16 amino acids. Trimming took 6 bases from V and 0 from J; bases not matched to a gene: 10. This CDR3 is CASRLTGAGSSYEQYF. In DNA, the CDR3 is TGTGCCAGCAGACTGACAGGGGCGGGAAGCTCCTACGAGCAGTACTTC.

CDR3 in amino acids: CASSLVAQGDSYTF. Written as DNA, the CDR3 is TGCGCCAGCAGCTTGGTCGCGCAGGGGGACAGCTACACCTTC. The chain joins TRBV5-1 to TRBJ1-2, with TRBD1 identical over 7 bases. The CDR3 is made up of 14 amino acids. Germline V lookup: CDR1 SGHRS, CDR2 YFSETQ. Trimming at V came to 0 bases and at J to 9 bases, leaving 8 bases not matched to a gene.

V gene TRBV6-5 combines with J gene TRBJ2-7; D is unresolved. The CDR3 has 15 residues. Trimming removed 0 bases from V and 1 base from J, with 10 bases in between. Germline V gene lookup returns CDR1 MNHEY and CDR2 SVGAGI. CDR3 nucleotides: TGTGCCAGCAGTTACTCCCCTAGATCATCCTACGAGCAGTACTTC. Translating it yields CASSYSPRSSYEQYF.

This clone was detected once. The chain uses TRBV13 and TRBJ2-1, with 10 bases that match TRBD2. This CDR3 region has 16 residues. Germline trimming cut 7 bases from V and 4 bases from J; bases unmatched to any gene: 10. CDR1 PRHDT and CDR2 FYEKMQ come from the germline V gene (reference sequence). DNA of the CDR3: TGTGCCAGCACCACCAGGGGGACTAGCGCTTACAATGAGCAGTTCTTC. Amino acid sequence: CASTTRGTSAYNEQFF.

V gene TRBV2 combines with J gene TRBJ2-2, with a possible D match to TRBD2 (6 bases). Germline V gene sequence: CDR1 SNHLY, CDR2 FYNNEI. There are 15 residues in the CDR3. Trimming removed 9 bases at V and 7 bases at J, with 21 bases between. CDR3 amino acids: CASIPGLFSGGELFF. CDR3 DNA: TGTGCCAGTATCCCGGGACTCTTTAGCGGCGGGGAGCTGTTTTTT. The whole variable domain, filled in from reference TRBV2 and TRBJ2-2, reads EPEVTQTPSHQVTQMGQEVILRCVPISNHLYFYWYRQILGQKVEFLVSFYNNEISEKSEIFDDQFSVERPDGSNFTLKIRSTKLEDSAMYFCASIPGLFSGGELFFGEGSRLTVL.

The chain links TRBV5-1 to TRBJ2-3; weak D call: TRBD1 (5 bases). Germline V gene lookup returns CDR1 SGHRS and CDR2 YFSETQ. The CDR3 has 14 residues. With 1 base removed from V and 5 bases from J, the gap between germline ends came to 11 bases. The CDR3 loop is CASSLSGALDTQYF. CDR3 in DNA: TGCGCCAGCAGCTTGAGTGGGGCCCTAGATACGCAGTATTTT.

J is TRBJ2-5 and V is TRBV2, with 7 positions matching TRBD2. Germline V gene lookup returns CDR1 SNHLY and CDR2 FYNNEI. V lost 8 bases and J lost 0; bases outside the gene matches: 6. The CDR3 extends over 14 amino acids. CDR3 bases: TGTGCCAGCGGTGCGGGACTAAACCAAGAGACCCAGTACTTC. This encodes CASGAGLNQETQYF.

Only one count was recorded for this clone. The chain links TRBV7-4 to TRBJ2-5, with TRBD1 identical over 9 bases. The germline V gene has CDR1 SGHVT and CDR2 SQSDAQ. V trimming: 5 bases; J trimming: 4 bases; junction bases outside the gene matches: 17. This CDR3 comprises 18 residues. The CDR3 region is CASSPPGARDRVAETQYF. The CDR3 DNA is TGTGCCAGCAGCCCTCCGGGGGCCCGGGACAGGGTGGCAGAGACCCAGTACTTC.

This chain connects TRBV7-2 to TRBJ1-6, with D hard to call. The CDR3 is 14 residues long. Trimming removed 1 base at V and 6 bases at J, with 7 bases between. Germline CDR1 SGHTA, CDR2 FQGNSA. This CDR3 is CASSLVTRNSPLHF. The CDR3 bases are TGTGCCAGCAGCTTAGTAACACGTAATTCACCCCTCCACTTT.

J is TRBJ1-1 and V is TRBV7-9; a possible D gene is TRBD1 (5 bases). Germline CDR1 and CDR2: SEHNR and FQNEAQ (reference sequence). This CDR3 contains 13 residues. The V end lost 5 bases, the J end lost 1 base, and 8 bases lay between the germline ends. As DNA, the CDR3 is TGTGCCAGCAGCATAACAGGGAACACTGAAGCTTTCTTT. Its translation is CASSITGNTEAFF. Based on the CDR3 plus reference TRBV7-9 and TRBJ1-1, the full variable domain is DTGVSQNPRHKITKRGQNVTFRCDPISEHNRLYWYRQTLGQGPEFLTYFQNEAQLEKSRLLSDRFSAERPKGSFSTLEIQRTEQGDSAMYLCASSITGNTEAFFGQGTRLTVV.

The chain is built from TRBV2 and TRBJ2-5; D is uncertain. Germline V CDR1 and CDR2: SNHLY, FYNNEI. V was pared by 2 bases and J by 0 bases, with 10 bases between. CDR3 length: 15 amino acids. The CDR3 sequence: CASSENPGYQETQYF. The CDR3 DNA follows: TGTGCCAGCAGTGAAAACCCAGGCTACCAAGAGACCCAGTACTTC.

This clone was picked up a small number of times. The chain is built from TRBV12-5 and TRBJ2-2, with TRBD2 matching 14 bases. The CDR3 has 15 residues. With V trimmed by 7 bases and J by 6 bases, 4 bases remained unmatched. Germline V gene data show CDR1 as LGHNT and CDR2 as FRNRAP. The CDR3, as DNA: TGTGCTAGTGCCGGGGGACTAGCGGGGGCCGGGGAGCTGTTTTTT. This encodes CASAGGLAGAGELFF.

The rearrangement links TRBV10-3 to TRBJ2-7; no definite D call. The germline V and J ends were trimmed by 2 bases and 6 bases, with 5 bases remaining between them. Germline V gives CDR1 ENHRY, CDR2 SYGVKD. The CDR3 totals 11 residues. Written as DNA, the CDR3 is TGTGCCATCAGTGAGATGGCCGAGCAGTACTTC. As protein: CAISEMAEQYF.

In its sample, this clone was seen once. The chain recombines TRBV9 with TRBJ2-5, with a tentative D call TRBD2 (5 bases). Germline CDR1 reads SGDLS; CDR2 reads YYNGEE. V was pared by 4 bases and J by 1 base, with 11 bases between. The CDR3 contains 14 residues. CDR3 in DNA: TGTGCCAGCAGCCCCCCGGGGATCCAAGAGACCCAGTACTTC. Translating it yields CASSPPGIQETQYF.

This clone was detected only once. J is TRBJ2-1 and V is TRBV5-1, with 7 bases aligning to TRBD2. The V and J ends lost 0 bases and 2 bases, in that order; junction bases with no gene match: 8. The germline gives CDR1 SGHRS, CDR2 YFSETQ. This CDR3 has 17 amino acids. The CDR3 is CASSLGSGNFAYNEQFF. Written as DNA, the CDR3 is TGCGCCAGCAGCTTGGGGAGCGGGAATTTCGCCTACAATGAGCAGTTCTTC. The full variable domain, its missing parts supplied by reference TRBV5-1 and TRBJ2-1, is KAGVTQTPRYLIKTRGQQVTLSCSPISGHRSVSWYQQTPGQGLQFLFEYFSETQRNKGNFPGRFSGRQFSNSRSEMNVSTLELGDSALYLCASSLGSGNFAYNEQFFGPGTRLTVL.

The CDR3 is CASSLPGGGSKDTIYF. In DNA, the CDR3 is TGTGCCAGCAGCTTACCCGGGGGAGGGAGCAAGGACACCATATATTTT. The rearrangement links TRBV7-2 to TRBJ1-3, with D possibly TRBD1 on 5 matching bases. V lost 2 bases and J lost 8, with 19 bases in between. There are 16 residues in the CDR3. The germline V gene encodes CDR1 SGHTA and CDR2 FQGNSA.

This rearrangement joins TRBV5-6 to TRBJ2-7, with D possibly matching TRBD1 (6 bases). The CDR3 totals 14 residues. The germline V gene encodes CDR1 SGHDT and CDR2 YYEEEE. Between the trimmed V and J ends, which lost 4 bases and 2 bases, there was a span of 13 bases. DNA of the CDR3: TGTGCCAGCAGCCGAACTGGGACAACCTACGAGCAGTACTTC. Encoded protein: CASSRTGTTYEQYF. Looking up the rest from reference TRBV5-6 and TRBJ2-7 gives the full variable domain: DAGVTQSPTHLIKTRGQQVTLRCSPKSGHDTVSWYQQALGQGPQFIFQYYEEEERQRGNFPDRFSGHQFPNYSSELNVNALLLGDSALYLCASSRTGTTYEQYFGPGTRLTVT.

The chain joins TRBV11-3 to TRBJ1-1; TRBD1 is a possible D gene (6 bases). The CDR3 contains 14 residues. The germline V and J ends were trimmed by 5 bases and 1 base, with 11 bases remaining between them. The germline V gene encodes CDR1 SGHNT and CDR2 YENEEA. CDR3: CASSIRGQNTEAFF. The DNA of the CDR3 is TGTGCCAGCAGCATCAGGGGTCAGAACACTGAAGCTTTCTTT.

The CDR3 region has the DNA TGTGCCAGCAGGACAGGGGTGGCGGGAGAAAAACTGTTTTTT. This gives the protein CASRTGVAGEKLFF. The V call is TRBV27, the J call TRBJ1-4; 8 nucleotides match TRBD1. CDR3 length equals 14 residues. Germline lookup yields CDR1 MNHEY and CDR2 SMNVEV (reference sequence). J gave up 8 bases and V 6 bases, and 8 bases lay outside the gene matches.

V usage is TRBV7-2 and J usage is TRBJ2-1; TRBD2 aligns across 8 bases. CDR1 and CDR2 from the germline V gene are SGHTA and FQGNSA. The CDR3 is made up of 13 amino acids. The V segment lost 5 bases and the J segment 6 bases; nucleotides outside the gene matches: 3. The chain's CDR3 is CASSKGLGNEQFF. CDR3 bases: TGTGCCAGCAGCAAGGGACTAGGCAATGAGCAGTTCTTC.

The chain is built from TRBV30 and TRBJ1-1; tentative D call: TRBD1 (5 bases). This CDR3 is 11 amino acids long. Looked up from germline, CDR1 is GTSNPN and CDR2 is SVGIG (reference sequence). The V end was cut by 0 bases, the J end by 7 bases, with 6 bases between. The CDR3 region is CAWSVGHEAFF. CDR3 nucleotide sequence: TGTGCCTGGAGTGTAGGACATGAAGCTTTCTTT.

This rearrangement joins TRBV18 to TRBJ2-7; tentative D call: TRBD2 (6 bases). V lost 3 bases to trimming and J lost 0 bases, with 18 bases between them. The CDR3 is made up of 17 amino acids. The V gene's germline CDR1 is KGHSH and CDR2 LQKENI. CDR3 protein: CASSPLPPTAGSYEQYF. In DNA form, the CDR3 reads TGTGCCAGCTCACCTTTGCCCCCTACAGCGGGCTCCTACGAGCAGTACTTC.

This clone was counted a few times. The chain recombines TRBV4-2 with TRBJ1-1; 10 bases align to TRBD1. CDR3 length equals 17 residues. The junction had 13 bases not matched to a gene; V was cut back by 1 base and J by 8 bases. Germline CDR1 reads LGHNA; CDR2 reads YNFKEQ. Here the CDR3 reads CASSQGGTGERRTEAFF. The CDR3 nucleotides read TGTGCCAGCAGCCAAGGGGGGACAGGGGAAAGACGAACGGAAGCTTTCTTT.